A single sample gave rise to the 21 T cell receptor beta chains below, sequenced in a study of blood T cell repertoires in COVID-19. TCRdb's table, derived via immunoSEQ multiplex PCR, lists solely in-frame clones and lacks some. Of roughly 250,000 clones listed, 70% to 90% are singletons. The sample was PBMCs or T cells enriched from blood (not recorded which). All receptors come from a woman between 45 and 60 years old who had recovered from COVID-19.

The J gene is TRBJ2-7, the V gene TRBV7-9; 9 bases match TRBD2. The germline V gene encodes CDR1 SEHNR and CDR2 FQNEAQ (reference sequence). V lost 3 bases, J lost 2 bases, and 11 bases stayed unmatched. The length of the CDR3 is 17 residues. Written as DNA, the CDR3 is TGTGCCAGCAGCTTGTGGGCCCAAGGCGGGAGGGCCTACGAGCAGTACTTC. Translating it yields CASSLWAQGGRAYEQYF.

This clone appeared a few times. The chain joins TRBV10-3 to TRBJ2-7; the D gene is possibly TRBD1 (6 bases). The germline V and J ends were trimmed by 10 bases and 5 bases, with 15 bases remaining between them. Germline V gene sequence: CDR1 ENHRY, CDR2 SYGVKD. This CDR3 contains 12 residues. CDR3 amino acids: CATRQAGDEQYF. Written as DNA, the CDR3 is TGTGCCACCAGACAGGCAGGCGACGAGCAGTACTTC.

The V gene is TRBV2, the J gene TRBJ2-2; the D is unclear. Germline V gene data show CDR1 as SNHLY and CDR2 as FYNNEI. The CDR3 has 15 amino acids. Trimming took off 7 bases at V and 1 base at J, with 13 bases between the two ends. CDR3 bases: TGTGCCAGCACCTTCTCGCGAGGGAACACCGGGGAGCTGTTTTTT. Protein product: CASTFSRGNTGELFF.

As regards this clone: This sample also contains other DNA sequences that code for the same CDR3. The chain recombines TRBV6-5 with TRBJ2-7; 10 positions agree with TRBD2. Germline loops: CDR1 MNHEY, CDR2 SVGAGI. This CDR3 has 14 residues. The trim removed 6 bases at V and 3 bases at J, leaving 5 bases unmatched. The CDR3 bases are TGTGCCAGCAGCCGACTAGCGGGTGACTACGAGCAGTACTTC. Its translation is CASSRLAGDYEQYF.

The chain combines TRBV19 with TRBJ2-5, with 9 bases matching TRBD1. The V and J ends lost 6 bases and 5 bases, in that order; junction bases with no gene match: 7. The germline V gene has CDR1 LNHDA and CDR2 SQIVND (reference sequence). The CDR3 loop spans 14 amino acids. The chain's CDR3 is CASRGTGSWETQYF. The CDR3 DNA reads TGTGCCAGTAGAGGGACAGGGAGTTGGGAGACCCAGTACTTC.

The rearrangement links TRBV19 to TRBJ1-5; D may be TRBD1 (6 bases). Trimming shortened V by 7 bases and J by 10 bases, and 20 bases separated the two germline ends. This CDR3 spans 14 amino acids. Germline values: CDR1 LNHDA, CDR2 SQIVND (reference sequence). The chain's CDR3 is CASNSPGARAPQHF. The CDR3 bases are TGTGCCAGTAACTCCCCAGGGGCCCGGGCTCCCCAGCATTTT.

This clone was seen a single time. This sequence joins TRBV6-5 and TRBJ1-1; unclear D gene. The CDR3 has 14 residues. From germline, CDR1 is MNHEY and CDR2 SVGAGI. Trimming left V 0 bases short and J 1 base short, with 6 bases between. CDR3 region: CASSYSEGNTEAFF. Written as DNA, the CDR3 is TGTGCCAGCAGTTACTCTGAGGGGAACACTGAAGCTTTCTTT.

This chain uses TRBV3-1 (or the pseudogene TRBV3-2) with TRBJ1-4, with 10 bases that match TRBD1. Germline trimming cut 4 bases from V and 5 bases from J; bases unmatched to any gene: 1. The germline V gene encodes CDR1 LGHDT and CDR2 YNNKEL (reference sequence). The CDR3 runs 14 residues. In DNA form, the CDR3 reads TGTGCCAGCAGCCCGGGACAGGGGAATGAAAAACTGTTTTTT. This codes for CASSPGQGNEKLFF.

This chain connects TRBV28 to TRBJ1-5; D unclear. Trimming stripped 6 bases from V and 11 bases from J, with 23 bases between. The CDR3 consists of 15 residues. Germline-derived CDR1 and CDR2 are MDHEN and SYDVKM. The CDR3 spells CASSLVAPRSAAQHF. The CDR3 bases are TGTGCCAGCAGCCTTGTGGCACCTCGGAGTGCGGCCCAGCATTTT. Looking up the rest from reference TRBV28 and TRBJ1-5 gives the full variable domain: DVKVTQSSRYLVKRTGEKVFLECVQDMDHENMFWYRQDPGLGLRLIYFSYDVKMKEKGDIPEGYSVSREKKERFSLILESASTNQTSMYLCASSLVAPRSAAQHFGDGTRLSIL.

This chain links TRBV5-6 with TRBJ1-2; TRBD1 is a possible D gene (6 bases). The CDR3 length is 15 residues. Germline lookup yields CDR1 SGHDT and CDR2 YYEEEE. V was cut by 4 bases and J by 2 bases, with 15 bases left in between. CDR3 DNA sequence: TGTGCCAGCAGCCCTGGCACAGGGAACAACTATGGCTACACCTTC. Translation: CASSPGTGNNYGYTF.

In its sample, this clone was seen once. The genes are TRBV5-5 and TRBJ2-4, with TRBD2 matching 8 bases. V gave up 1 base and J gave up 1 base; unmatched junction bases: 7. This CDR3 is 17 amino acids long. Germline V CDR1 and CDR2: SGHKS, YYEKEE (reference sequence). CDR3 protein: CASSLMSRGAAKNIQYF. DNA for the CDR3: TGTGCCAGCAGCTTGATGTCGCGGGGGGCGGCCAAAAACATTCAGTACTTC.

V is TRBV10-3 and J is TRBJ1-4; weak D call: TRBD1 (6 bases). Germline V gene lookup returns CDR1 ENHRY and CDR2 SYGVKD. V lost 6 bases and J lost 7, with 12 bases in between. This CDR3 contains 13 residues. CDR3 nucleotides: TGTGCCATCAGGTGGGCGACAGGTGAAAAACTGTTTTTT. It translates to CAIRWATGEKLFF.

This clone was recorded once. The CDR3 DNA follows: TGTGCCAGCAGCTCAGGACTAGCGGGAGGGACTTGGGAGACCCAGTACTTC. This translates into CASSSGLAGGTWETQYF. This sequence joins TRBV7-2 and TRBJ2-5; TRBD2 matches 15 bases. Germline CDR1 reads SGHTA; CDR2 reads FQGNSA. J gave up 5 bases and V 4 bases, and 8 bases lay outside the gene matches. This CDR3 contains 17 residues.

The V and J genes are TRBV19 and TRBJ2-7; 12 bases match TRBD1. There are 15 residues in the CDR3. CDR1 LNHDA and CDR2 SQIVND come from the germline V gene (reference sequence). V was clipped by 5 bases and J by 7 bases; unmatched bases: 9. CDR3 residues: CASSPGQGAFREQYF. The CDR3 region has the DNA TGTGCCAGTAGTCCGGGACAGGGGGCTTTCCGGGAGCAGTACTTC.

The rearrangement uses TRBV3-1 (or the pseudogene TRBV3-2) and TRBJ2-1; 8 bases map to TRBD2. The CDR3 spans 17 residues. Germline-derived CDR1 and CDR2 are LGHDT and YNNKEL (reference sequence). Trimming took 3 bases from V and 9 from J; bases not matched to a gene: 16. The CDR3 loop reads CASSHLALAGSHSEQFF. The DNA for the CDR3 is TGTGCCAGCAGCCATCTCGCTTTAGCGGGGTCCCACAGTGAGCAGTTCTTC.

The chain couples TRBV13 to TRBJ2-3; TRBD2 agrees at 8 bases. Germline V gene lookup returns CDR1 PRHDT and CDR2 FYEKMQ (reference sequence). Trimming removed 6 bases from V and 4 bases from J; junction bases left unmatched: 9. This CDR3 spans 15 amino acids. The DNA of the CDR3 is TGTGCCAGCAGACCAGCGGGAGTATGGTCAGATACGCAGTATTTT. This encodes CASRPAGVWSDTQYF.

The V and J genes are TRBV10-1 and TRBJ2-1; 14 bases agree with TRBD2. This CDR3 spans 16 amino acids. The junction had 8 bases not matched to a gene; V was cut back by 6 bases and J by 7 bases. Germline V CDR1 and CDR2: WNHNN, SYGVQD (reference sequence). This CDR3 is CASSEPRLAGGNEQFF. Written as DNA, the CDR3 is TGCGCCAGCAGCGAGCCCCGACTAGCGGGAGGGAATGAGCAGTTCTTC.

The genes are TRBV2 and TRBJ2-2, with 8 bases aligning to TRBD2. This CDR3 is 14 amino acids long. Germline CDR1 is SNHLY and CDR2 is FYNNEI. With V trimmed by 7 bases and J by 4 bases, 5 bases remained unmatched. This chain's CDR3 is CASKGLVTTGELFF. CDR3 in DNA: TGTGCCAGCAAGGGACTAGTCACCACCGGGGAGCTGTTTTTT.

The rearrangement joins TRBV18 to TRBJ1-5, with D perhaps TRBD1 (6 bases). The CDR3 is 15 amino acids. Trimming pared 2 bases from V and 6 bases from J, leaving 14 bases between. From germline, CDR1 is KGHSH and CDR2 LQKENI. CDR3 sequence: CASSPKTGNTQPQHF. In nucleotides, the CDR3 is TGTGCCAGCTCACCAAAGACAGGCAACACTCAGCCCCAGCATTTT.

This clone turned up a few times. V usage is TRBV28 and J usage is TRBJ1-5; 10 bases are a match to TRBD1. The V gene's germline CDR1 is MDHEN and CDR2 SYDVKM. This CDR3 is 16 amino acids long. The junction had 7 bases not matched to a gene; V was cut back by 6 bases and J by 2 bases. The CDR3: CASSSTGGAGNQPQHF. The CDR3 nucleotides are TGTGCCAGCAGCTCGACAGGGGGCGCAGGCAATCAGCCCCAGCATTTT.

This clone was observed a single time. The chain links TRBV6-6 to TRBJ1-3; D is unclear. Trimming pared 7 bases from V and 0 bases from J, leaving 10 bases between. CDR1 and CDR2 from the germline V gene are MNHNY and SVGAGI (reference sequence). This CDR3 contains 14 residues. CDR3 nucleotides: TGTGCCAGCACTGGCCGCAGCTCTGGAAACACCATATATTTT. Its protein is CASTGRSSGNTIYF.